This T cell receptor beta chain was captured in a study of CD8 T cells in Susac syndrome. With random hexamers, roughly 0.45 to 1 ug RNA was reverse transcribed. TCRdb recomputed calls from the immunoSEQ multiplex PCR reads with MiXCR, one row per CDR3 protein. This table has under 200,000 distinct CDR3 sequences, 75% to 95% appearing once. The CDR3 is 15 residues long. The junction had 9 bases not matched to a gene; V was cut back by 5 bases and J by 6 bases. Sequenced input: CD4+ T cells from PBMCs. V usage is TRBV12-3 or TRBV12-4 and J usage is TRBJ2-3; 9 nucleotides match TRBD2. The TCR comes from a human donor with Susac syndrome. The CDR3 nucleotides read TGTGCCAGCAGTGTCAGCGGGGGGAGTGCTGATACGCAGTATTTT. It codes for CASSVSGGSADTQYF.